Here is one TCR beta chain with its context. Its antigen is currently unknown. The data stem from a study of CD8 T cells in ankylosing spondylitis. General study findings and limits: Past studies reported some motif variants in reactive arthritis synovial fluid and blood. Made up of eight highly homologous variants, a TCR beta motif appeared characteristic of ankylosing spondylitis blood.

TCRdb independently ran MiXCR on the 5' RACE reads; one entry per CDR3 protein. The data show about 540,000 distinct CDR3 sequences, about an eighth seen once. There are 16 residues in the CDR3. Trimming removed 7 bases from V and 2 bases from J; junction bases left unmatched: 7. Germline V gene data show CDR1 as KGHDR and CDR2 as SFDVKD. Material: blood, either unsorted or a sorted T cell fraction (not recorded which). The receptor was derived from a male donor with ankylosing spondylitis. This chain joins TRBV24-1 and TRBJ2-1; 10 bases align to TRBD2. In DNA form, the CDR3 reads TGTGCCACCAGCTCAGGACTAGCGGAGGCCTACAATGAGCAGTTCTTC. Translated: CATSSGLAEAYNEQFF.